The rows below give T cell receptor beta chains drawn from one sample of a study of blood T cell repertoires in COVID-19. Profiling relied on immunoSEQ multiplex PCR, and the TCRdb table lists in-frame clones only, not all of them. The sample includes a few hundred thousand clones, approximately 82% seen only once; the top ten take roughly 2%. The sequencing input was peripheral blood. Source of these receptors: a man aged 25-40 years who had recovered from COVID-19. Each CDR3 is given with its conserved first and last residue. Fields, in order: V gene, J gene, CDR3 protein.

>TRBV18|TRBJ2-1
CASSPSSKSNEQFF
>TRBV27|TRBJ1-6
CASSFTQVWSSPLHF
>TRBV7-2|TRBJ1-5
CASSFKPNGPQHF
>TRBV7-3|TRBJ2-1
CASSSPGMRGVGEQFF
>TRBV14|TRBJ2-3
CASSQVHFTDTQYF
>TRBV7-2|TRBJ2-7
CASSLDRGFSYEQYF
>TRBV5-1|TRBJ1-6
CASSRSENSPLHF
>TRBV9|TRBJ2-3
CASSTGTSGSTDTQYF
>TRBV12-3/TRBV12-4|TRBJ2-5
CASSFRELETQYF
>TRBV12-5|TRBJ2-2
CASGRTRGGVNTGELFF
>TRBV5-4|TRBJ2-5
CASRAVGGETQYF
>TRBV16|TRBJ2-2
CASSRRDRGHSGELFF
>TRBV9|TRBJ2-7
CASSPREWGYEQYF
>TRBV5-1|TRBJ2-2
CASTQQNPNTGELFF
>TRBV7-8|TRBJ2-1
CASSLVPGEDNEQFF
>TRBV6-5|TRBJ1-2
CASSNYGNYGYTF
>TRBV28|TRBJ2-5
CASSLRGTRETQYF
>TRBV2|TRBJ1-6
CASTDSLSSYNSPLHF
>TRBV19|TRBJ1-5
CASRPDRGVQPQHF
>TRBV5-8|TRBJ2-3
CASRRLPGVDTQYF
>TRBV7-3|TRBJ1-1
CASSPAGGTEAFF
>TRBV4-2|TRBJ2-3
CASSHSQNRAGHTDTQYF
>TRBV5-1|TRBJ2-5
CASSLGSTSLGETQYF
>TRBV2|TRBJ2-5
CASSSDREETQYF
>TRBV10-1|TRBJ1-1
CASRCTGAEAFF
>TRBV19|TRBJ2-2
CASSILGGGELFF
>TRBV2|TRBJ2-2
CASSGTLAELFF
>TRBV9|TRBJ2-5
CASSVESGLRGTQETQYF
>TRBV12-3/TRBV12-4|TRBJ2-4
CASSSVAKNIQYF
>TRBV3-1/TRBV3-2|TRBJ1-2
CASSRSAGGIYGYTF
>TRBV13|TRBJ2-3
CASRRTSGGAADTQYF
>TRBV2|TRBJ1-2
CASSVPGQRKYGYTF
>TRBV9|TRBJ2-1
CASSPRLAGGYNEQFF
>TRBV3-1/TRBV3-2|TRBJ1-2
CASSPTQRTGESGYTF
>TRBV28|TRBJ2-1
CASSVAGGIYNEQFF
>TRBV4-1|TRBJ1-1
CASSQLRLRNTEAFF
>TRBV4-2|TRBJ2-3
CASSPDLRTDTQYF
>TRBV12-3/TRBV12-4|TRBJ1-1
CASSLGQIPSGFF
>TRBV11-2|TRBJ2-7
CASSLTYEQYF
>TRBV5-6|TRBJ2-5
CASSDREPQKETQYF
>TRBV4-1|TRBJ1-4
CASSPTWSGGSGEKLFF
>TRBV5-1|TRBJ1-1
CASSGGHLNTEAFF
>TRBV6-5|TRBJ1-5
CASRRTGSSNQPQHF